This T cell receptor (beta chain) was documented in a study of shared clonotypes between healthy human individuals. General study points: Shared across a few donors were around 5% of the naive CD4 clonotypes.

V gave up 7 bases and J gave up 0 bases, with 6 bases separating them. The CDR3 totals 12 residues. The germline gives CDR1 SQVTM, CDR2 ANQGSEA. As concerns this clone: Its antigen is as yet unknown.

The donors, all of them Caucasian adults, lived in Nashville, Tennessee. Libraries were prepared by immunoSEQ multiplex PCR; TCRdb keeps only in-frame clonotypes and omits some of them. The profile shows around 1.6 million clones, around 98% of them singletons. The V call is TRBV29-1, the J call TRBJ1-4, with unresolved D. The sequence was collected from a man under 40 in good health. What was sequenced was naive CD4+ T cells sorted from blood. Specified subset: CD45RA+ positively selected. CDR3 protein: CSALATNEKLFF. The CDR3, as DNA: TGCAGCGCCCTTGCAACTAATGAAAAACTGTTTTTT.